This TCR beta chain was sequenced in a study of blood T cell repertoires in COVID-19. The wider study: Sites across the United States, Italy and Spain contributed samples from acute and convalescent COVID-19. T cells, B-cell-depleted T cells, or PBMCs supplied cDNA or gDNA.

This clone was detected only once. Original handling: Nucleated cell counts were estimated from reference gene primer amplification. Only in-frame clones appear in the TCRdb table, and some are missing; sequencing was by immunoSEQ multiplex PCR. For V, J and clone size, that table is used; D and trimming come from the DNA. The table shows 150,000 to 200,000 clones, with 80% to 90% occurring only once. Germline-derived CDR1 and CDR2 are SGHTA and FQGTGA. V gave up 5 bases and J gave up 2 bases; unmatched junction bases: 6. This CDR3 has 15 residues. The sequence was collected from a man aged 55 to 70 with acute or convalescent COVID-19. Sequenced: peripheral blood. V is TRBV7-3 and J is TRBJ2-7; 10 bases map to TRBD1. The DNA for the CDR3 is TGTGCCAGCAGCCCTCGGGACAGGGGCCCCTACGAGCAGTACTTC. This translates into CASSPRDRGPYEQYF.